This T cell receptor beta chain was recorded in a study of blood T cell repertoires in COVID-19. Study-level background: Researchers got acute and convalescent COVID-19 samples from the United States, Italy and Spain. T cells, B-cell-depleted T cells, or PBMCs supplied cDNA or gDNA.

The participants were between about 18 and 100 years old and came from 24 US areas. Cohorts were determined from participant-reported clinical history. Sequenced by immunoSEQ multiplex PCR; TCRdb stores in-frame clones only, minus some. The profile shows approximately 210,000 clones, about 86% of them singletons. Germline CDR1 LNHDA, CDR2 SQIVND (reference sequence). Trimming pared 7 bases from V and 1 base from J, leaving 16 bases between. This CDR3 has 15 residues. The source material was PBMCs or T cells enriched from blood (not recorded which). The clonotype comes from a woman in her 50s with acute COVID-19. V is TRBV19 and J is TRBJ1-1, with D maybe TRBD1 (6 bases). CDR3 residues: CASKSLPTGNTEAFF. DNA of the CDR3: TGTGCCAGTAAAAGCCTCCCGACAGGGAACACTGAAGCTTTCTTT.